This TCR beta chain was identified in a study of Ad26.COV2.S vaccination and SARS-CoV-2 variants. Study-level information: Donor was assigned to the Ad26.COV2.S arm of trial COV1001.

Regarding treatment: about 20 received Ad26.COV2.S at low or high dose, single or two shots; a few received placebo; per-sample allocation not given. The samples were gathered on day 63 after the first injection of vaccine or placebo. This adult donor, from Boston, was 18-55 years old. Wuhan-strain SARS-CoV-2 spike was expressed by the Ad26 vector that made up the vaccine. Overall study findings and caveats: The study found similar non-spike TCR breadth in vaccine and placebo recipients.

Germline assignment: CDR1 SNHLY and CDR2 FYNNEI. V gave up 8 bases and J gave up 4 bases, with 21 bases separating them. The CDR3 is 15 residues long. Repertoires were generated with immunoSEQ multiplex PCR, while TCRdb's copy carries only in-frame clones and drops some. The sample yields under 550,000 clones, 88% seen once. With respect to this clone: Its target is unknown.

This chain connects TRBV2 to TRBJ2-7, with D maybe TRBD1 (6 bases). Sequenced here: peripheral blood, sampled in a trial of Ad26.COV2.S vaccine versus placebo. This TCR came from a person aged 18-60 years who received the Ad26.COV2.S COVID-19 vaccine or a placebo. CDR3 nucleotide sequence: TGTGCCAGCCCCCCGGGTTTGGGGGCAGGTTACGAGCAGTACTTC. Amino acid sequence: CASPPGLGAGYEQYF. The variable domain in full, with the rest retrieved from reference TRBV2 and TRBJ2-7, is EPEVTQTPSHQVTQMGQEVILRCVPISNHLYFYWYRQILGQKVEFLVSFYNNEISEKSEIFDDQFSVERPDGSNFTLKIRSTKLEDSAMYFCASPPGLGAGYEQYFGPGTRLTVT.